This TCR beta chain was retrieved from a study of shared clonotypes between healthy human individuals. Overall study results and limits: A reduction in generation probabilities was seen for non-shared clonotypes relative to those shared by all four donors.

Comments on this clone: Antigen: not known.

Germline-derived CDR1 and CDR2 are SGDLS and YYNGEE. V shed 4 bases and J 3 bases; nucleotides not matched to a gene: 13. CDR3 size: 17 residues. The genomic DNA of each subset was split evenly across several immunoSEQ plates. Clones were read by immunoSEQ multiplex PCR, and TCRdb kept only the in-frame ones, dropping some. The data contain 1.6 million or so clones, roughly 98.5% of them seen just once; the ten biggest clones take up over 0.3%. This rearrangement joins TRBV9 to TRBJ2-1, with 7 bases lining up with TRBD2. The TCR was taken from a man between 25 and 39 years old in good health. Sequenced sample: naive CD4+ T cells sorted from blood. Specified subset: CD45RA+ positively selected. In nucleotides, the CDR3 is TGTGCCAGCAGCAAAGGAACTATGCCGGGAGGCTACAATGAGCAGTTCTTC. Translating it yields CASSKGTMPGGYNEQFF.